This T cell receptor (beta chain) emerged from a study of OX40 agonist ivuxolimab in advanced cancers. Only in-frame clones appear in the TCRdb table, and some are missing; sequencing was by immunoSEQ multiplex PCR. This sample yields 55,000 to 85,000 clones, of which 87% are seen a single time; about 1.3% belongs to the top ten. CDR1 and CDR2 from the germline V gene are SEHNR and FQNEAQ (reference sequence). This CDR3 spans 14 amino acids. Trimming took off 1 base at V and 2 bases at J, with 9 bases between the two ends. This material consisted of CD4+ or CD8+ T cells sorted from blood, taken in a trial of the OX40 agonist ivuxolimab. The chain uses TRBV7-9 and TRBJ2-7; D perhaps matches TRBD2 (6 bases). The sequence derives from an adult with an advanced solid tumor such as melanoma, head and neck, liver or kidney cancer. The DNA of the CDR3 is TGTGCCAGCAGCTTAGTTGGGGGGACCTACGAGCAGTACTTC. It is translated as CASSLVGGTYEQYF. The full variable domain, with the rest looked up from reference TRBV7-9 and TRBJ2-7, is DTGVSQNPRHKITKRGQNVTFRCDPISEHNRLYWYRQTLGQGPEFLTYFQNEAQLEKSRLLSDRFSAERPKGSFSTLEIQRTEQGDSAMYLCASSLVGGTYEQYFGPGTRLTVT.